The next 8 T cell receptor beta chains were all read from a single sample in a study of post-analysis software for immune sequencing data (dated by TCRdb to the mid-2010s). Libraries were made using PCR. The instrument given in TCRdb is Illumina HiSeq 2500. To reduce PCR and sequencing biases, unique molecular identifiers were built into the TCR beta cDNA libraries. Starting from the raw public reads, TCRdb applied fastp trimming at Q25, assembled clones with MiXCR and retained in-frame beta chains. Identical CDR3 proteins give one entry, which carries the most common genes and DNA. For this sample there are 820,000 or so distinct CDR3 sequences; approximately 53% appear just once. The ten largest clones capture roughly 4.4% of the sample. These TCRs' antigens remain unknown. Study-level results and caveats: Roughly 5 TRBV segments, including TRBV5-6, TRBV5-1 and TRBV20-1, were significantly more frequent in patients than controls.

The material sequenced was blood. The receptor source for this set is a girl between 10 and 17 years old with multiple sclerosis.

V gene TRBV3-1 combines with J gene TRBJ2-3, with 10 nucleotides matching TRBD2. Germline V lookup: CDR1 LGHDT, CDR2 YNNKEL (reference sequence). The CDR3 spans 18 residues. The V gene end was trimmed by 4 bases and the J gene end by 1 base; junction bases not matched to a gene: 11. CDR3 in amino acids: CASSLGLAEVPRTDTQYF. The CDR3 nucleotides are TGTGCCAGCAGCCTAGGACTAGCGGAGGTCCCCCGCACAGATACGCAGTATTTT.

The V and J genes are TRBV12-3 or TRBV12-4 and TRBJ1-2; D unresolved. The V end was cut by 6 bases, the J end by 5 bases, with 7 bases between. The CDR3 spans 11 residues. The DNA for the CDR3 is TGTGCCAGCAGCTGGGTTTATGGCTACACCTTC. Protein sequence: CASSWVYGYTF.

CDR3: CASSYFSGTGGRGGQPQHF. As DNA, the CDR3 is TGTGCCAGCAGTTACTTTTCCGGGACAGGGGGCCGAGGGGGTCAGCCCCAGCATTTT. The chain is built from TRBV6-5 and TRBJ1-5, with 12 bases lining up with TRBD1. The CDR3 consists of 19 residues. CDR1 MNHEY and CDR2 SVGAGI come from the germline V gene. After removal of 1 base from V and 6 bases from J, the junction contained 13 bases not matched to a gene.

V usage is TRBV10-1 and J usage is TRBJ1-1, with a weak D call TRBD1 (5 bases). The CDR3 is 15 residues long. Germline CDR1 reads WNHNN; CDR2 reads SYGVQD (reference sequence). Trimming pared 11 bases from V and 0 bases from J, leaving 19 bases between. The CDR3 is CAPQPTGTVNTEAFF. CDR3 nucleotide sequence: TGCGCCCCACAGCCCACCGGGACGGTGAACACTGAAGCTTTCTTT.

V usage is TRBV29-1 and J usage is TRBJ2-3; D is uncertain. This CDR3 is built from 13 residues. The V gene lost 4 bases and the J gene lost 4 bases, with 12 bases spanning the gap. Germline V gene data show CDR1 as SQVTM and CDR2 as ANQGSEA. This chain's CDR3 is CSVGSGLADTQYF. The CDR3, as DNA: TGCAGCGTTGGATCCGGGCTGGCAGATACGCAGTATTTT.

V gene TRBV15 combines with J gene TRBJ1-1; D perhaps matches TRBD1 (5 bases). V shed 0 bases and J shed 1 base, with 9 bases lying between them. There are 15 residues in the CDR3. Germline V gene sequence: CDR1 LNHNV, CDR2 YYDKDF (reference sequence). The CDR3 reads CATSREGRWNTEAFF. The CDR3 DNA follows: TGTGCCACCAGCAGAGAGGGACGATGGAACACTGAAGCTTTCTTT. The full variable domain, in which reference TRBV15 and TRBJ1-1 provide the parts outside the CDR3, is DAMVIQNPRYQVTQFGKPVTLSCSQTLNHNVMYWYQQKSSQAPKLLFHYYDKDFNNEADTPDNFQSRRPNTSFCFLDIRSPGLGDTAMYLCATSREGRWNTEAFFGQGTRLTVV.

The J gene is TRBJ1-1, the V gene TRBV3-1, with D unresolved. The CDR3 consists of 15 residues. Looked up from germline, CDR1 is LGHDT and CDR2 is YNNKEL (reference sequence). Trimming took off 4 bases at V and 5 bases at J, with 17 bases between the two ends. The CDR3 region is CASSPPTRGGTEAFF. Here the CDR3 DNA reads TGTGCCAGCAGCCCACCAACGCGAGGAGGGACTGAAGCTTTCTTT.

This clonotype showed up just a few times. The CDR3 here is CASSLDSGLYNEQFF. In nucleotides, the CDR3 is TGCGCCAGCAGCTTGGACTCAGGGCTCTACAATGAGCAGTTCTTC. The chain employs TRBV5-1 and TRBJ2-1; TRBD1 might be the D (5 bases). Germline CDR1 is SGHRS and CDR2 is YFSETQ. The CDR3 covers 15 residues. V was pared by 0 bases and J by 3 bases, with 10 bases between. Based on the CDR3 plus reference TRBV5-1 and TRBJ2-1, the full variable domain is KAGVTQTPRYLIKTRGQQVTLSCSPISGHRSVSWYQQTPGQGLQFLFEYFSETQRNKGNFPGRFSGRQFSNSRSEMNVSTLELGDSALYLCASSLDSGLYNEQFFGPGTRLTVL.